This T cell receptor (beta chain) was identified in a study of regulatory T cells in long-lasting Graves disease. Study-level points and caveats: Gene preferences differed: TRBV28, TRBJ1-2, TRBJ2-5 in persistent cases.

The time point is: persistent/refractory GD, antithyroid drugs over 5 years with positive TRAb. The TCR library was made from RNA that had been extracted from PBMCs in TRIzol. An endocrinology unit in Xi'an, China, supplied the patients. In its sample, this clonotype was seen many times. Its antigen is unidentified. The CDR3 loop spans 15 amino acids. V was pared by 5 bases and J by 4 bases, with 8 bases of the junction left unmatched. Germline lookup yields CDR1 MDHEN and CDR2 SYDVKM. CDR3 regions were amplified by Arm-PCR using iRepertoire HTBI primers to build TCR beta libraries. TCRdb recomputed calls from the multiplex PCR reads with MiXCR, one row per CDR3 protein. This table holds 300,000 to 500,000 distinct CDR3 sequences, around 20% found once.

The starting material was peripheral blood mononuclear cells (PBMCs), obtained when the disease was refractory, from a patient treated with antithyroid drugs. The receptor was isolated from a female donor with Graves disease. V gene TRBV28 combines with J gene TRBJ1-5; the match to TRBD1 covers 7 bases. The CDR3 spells CASSKLQGTNQPQHF. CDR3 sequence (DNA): TGTGCCAGCAGTAAACTACAGGGGACGAATCAGCCCCAGCATTTT.